Following are 21 T cell receptor beta chains from one sample sequenced in a study of CD8 T cells in ankylosing spondylitis. TCRdb re-called the 5' RACE reads with MiXCR, one entry per CDR3 protein. The repertoire holds around 300,000 distinct CDR3 sequences, with under 25% as singletons. Sequenced material: blood, either unsorted or a sorted T cell fraction (not recorded which). The receptors derive from a female donor with ankylosing spondylitis or in good health (not recorded which).

The chain uses TRBV7-9 and TRBJ2-3, with D possibly being TRBD2 (5 bases). Germline CDR1 SEHNR, CDR2 FQNEAQ (reference sequence). The CDR3 is 14 amino acids. V lost 9 bases, J lost 6 bases, and 19 bases lay in between. Here the CDR3 reads CASVQRSPGDTQYF. CDR3 bases: TGTGCCAGTGTTCAGCGGAGCCCTGGGGATACGCAGTATTTT.

The chain joins TRBV20-1 to TRBJ1-2; 9 positions match TRBD1. Germline trimming cut 6 bases from V and 6 bases from J; bases unmatched to any gene: 8. The CDR3 loop spans 13 amino acids. Germline V gene sequence: CDR1 DFQATT, CDR2 SNEGSKA (reference sequence). In DNA form, the CDR3 reads TGCAGTGCCACCGGGACAGGGTACGATGGCTACACCTTC. Translated, it gives CSATGTGYDGYTF.

This clonotype was observed a handful of times. This chain connects TRBV29-1 to TRBJ2-7, with no clear D. The V end lost 4 bases, the J end lost 0 bases, and 22 bases lay between the germline ends. Germline V lookup: CDR1 SQVTM, CDR2 ANQGSEA. There are 17 residues in the CDR3. The CDR3: CSVVPYRGAGISYEQYF. The CDR3 DNA is TGCAGCGTTGTCCCTTATCGTGGTGCCGGAATCTCCTACGAGCAGTACTTC.

This chain joins TRBV12-3 or TRBV12-4 and TRBJ1-4, with TRBD1 matching over 9 bases. CDR3 length: 14 residues. J gave up 7 bases and V 3 bases, and 3 bases lay outside the gene matches. This CDR3 is CASSFGTGPEKLFF. In nucleotides, the CDR3 is TGTGCCAGCAGTTTTGGGACAGGGCCTGAAAAACTGTTTTTT.

The chain recombines TRBV10-3 with TRBJ2-7, with D perhaps matching TRBD2 (6 bases). This CDR3 is built from 16 residues. From germline, CDR1 is ENHRY and CDR2 SYGVKD. V shed 3 bases and J shed 0 bases, with 15 bases lying between them. The CDR3 protein is CAISDYDLRGSYEQYF. The CDR3 nucleotides are TGTGCCATCAGTGATTACGATTTGCGGGGCTCCTACGAGCAGTACTTC.

This clonotype was recorded a few times. This sequence joins TRBV7-6 and TRBJ2-7, with D possibly TRBD2 on 5 matching bases. CDR3 length: 12 amino acids. Per germline, CDR1 SGHVS and CDR2 FNYEAQ. Trimming took off 2 bases at V and 6 bases at J, with 8 bases between the two ends. The CDR3 coding sequence is TGTGCCAGCAGCTTAATGGAGGCCGAGCAGTACTTC. This encodes CASSLMEAEQYF.

This clonotype was counted only a few times. This chain joins TRBV6-1 and TRBJ2-4; 7 bases match TRBD2. V lost 10 bases and J lost 1; bases outside the gene matches: 7. CDR1 MNHNS and CDR2 SASEGT come from the germline V gene. The CDR3 is 14 amino acids. As DNA, the CDR3 is TGTGCCACCTCAACCGGGAGGGCCAAAAACATTCAGTACTTC. Translated, it gives CATSTGRAKNIQYF.

This sequence joins TRBV20-1 and TRBJ2-6; a weak D match, TRBD1 (6 bases). Germline values: CDR1 DFQATT, CDR2 SNEGSKA (reference sequence). CDR3 size: 16 residues. The ends were cut back, 6 bases at V and 0 bases at J, with 15 bases in the middle. As DNA, the CDR3 is TGCAGTGCGAGGGACACAGGGAGCTCTGGGGCCAACGTCCTGACTTTC. It yields the protein CSARDTGSSGANVLTF.

The sample holds a few counts of this clonotype. This chain connects TRBV20-1 to TRBJ2-7; 10 bases are shared with TRBD2. CDR1 and CDR2 (germline): DFQATT, SNEGSKA (reference sequence). V lost 3 bases and J lost 3; bases outside the gene matches: 8. The CDR3 has 15 amino acids. CDR3 coding DNA: TGCAGTGCTAGTGGCCCAGCGGGAGGGAACTACGAGCAGTACTTC. Amino acid sequence: CSASGPAGGNYEQYF.

V gene TRBV20-1 combines with J gene TRBJ2-5, with 8 bases aligning to TRBD2. The CDR3 runs to 15 residues. The V segment lost 2 bases and the J segment 6 bases; nucleotides outside the gene matches: 11. From germline, CDR1 is DFQATT and CDR2 SNEGSKA (reference sequence). The CDR3 coding sequence is TGCAGTGCTAGACTGGGAGCGGGAGTCTTCCAGACCCAGTACTTC. This translates into CSARLGAGVFQTQYF.

The chain is built from TRBV12-3 or TRBV12-4 and TRBJ2-3, with D perhaps TRBD2 (6 bases). This CDR3 has 16 amino acids. The V end was cut by 6 bases, the J end by 4 bases, with 20 bases between. CDR3 coding DNA: TGTGCCAGCAGGGAAACCGGACTAACGAATCCAGATACGCAGTATTTT. This codes for CASRETGLTNPDTQYF.

This CDR3 is CASSVVPGTTNTGELFF. The CDR3 nucleotides are TGTGCCAGCAGCGTAGTACCCGGGACAACGAACACCGGGGAGCTGTTTTTT. The chain combines TRBV9 with TRBJ2-2, with D tentatively TRBD1 (6 bases). Germline lookup yields CDR1 SGDLS and CDR2 YYNGEE. V was clipped by 0 bases and J by 0 bases, with 12 bases between them. The CDR3 spans 17 residues.

This chain connects TRBV20-1 to TRBJ2-5; D perhaps matches TRBD2 (5 bases). Between the trimmed V and J ends, which lost 6 bases and 4 bases, there was a span of 18 bases. The CDR3 covers 14 residues. Germline V CDR1 and CDR2: DFQATT, SNEGSKA (reference sequence). The CDR3 reads CSAVLAGYLETQYF. In DNA form, the CDR3 reads TGCAGTGCCGTTCTTGCGGGCTACTTAGAGACCCAGTACTTC.

V gene TRBV6-5 combines with J gene TRBJ1-5, with D possibly TRBD1 on 5 matching bases. CDR3 length: 15 amino acids. The germline V gene has CDR1 MNHEY and CDR2 SVGAGI. Trimming cost V 2 bases and J 4 bases, with 12 bases left between them. CDR3 protein: CASSYGWGVNQPQHF. The CDR3 bases are TGTGCCAGCAGTTACGGCTGGGGGGTAAATCAGCCCCAGCATTTT.

This clonotype was detected a few times. This chain joins TRBV5-1 and TRBJ2-2, with TRBD1 as a possible D gene (6 bases). The CDR3 totals 15 residues. Germline V gene data show CDR1 as SGHRS and CDR2 as YFSETQ. V was shortened by 4 bases and J by 4 bases, with 14 bases between the two germline ends. In nucleotides, the CDR3 is TGCGCCAGCAGCCTCACAGGGATGGGCACCGGGGAGCTGTTTTTT. As protein: CASSLTGMGTGELFF. The full variable domain, its missing parts supplied by reference TRBV5-1 and TRBJ2-2, is KAGVTQTPRYLIKTRGQQVTLSCSPISGHRSVSWYQQTPGQGLQFLFEYFSETQRNKGNFPGRFSGRQFSNSRSEMNVSTLELGDSALYLCASSLTGMGTGELFFGEGSRLTVL.

V gene TRBV6-2 or TRBV6-3 combines with J gene TRBJ1-5; 8 bases agree with TRBD1. The V and J ends lost 2 bases and 9 bases, in that order; junction bases with no gene match: 18. This CDR3 has 18 amino acids. Per germline, CDR1 MNHEY and CDR2 SVGEGT. CDR3 sequence (DNA): TGTGCCAGCAGTTACCCCACCCAGGGGGCCACGGGGTTGGGGCCCCAGCATTTT. This translates into CASSYPTQGATGLGPQHF.

This chain uses TRBV6-1 with TRBJ2-5; D gene uncertain. The V gene's germline CDR1 is MNHNS and CDR2 SASEGT. The CDR3 is 15 amino acids. The germline V and J ends were trimmed by 2 bases and 3 bases, with 13 bases remaining between them. CDR3 in DNA: TGTGCCAGCAGTGAAATAGAGAGAACAAAAGAGACCCAGTACTTC. Its protein product is CASSEIERTKETQYF.

The rearrangement uses TRBV12-3 or TRBV12-4 and TRBJ2-5; tentatively, D is TRBD1 (5 bases). The length of the CDR3 is 16 residues. The V end was cut by 3 bases, the J end by 0 bases, with 14 bases between. CDR3 loop: CASSFSPTVNQETQYF. For the CDR3, the DNA is TGTGCCAGCAGTTTTTCCCCGACAGTAAACCAAGAGACCCAGTACTTC.

This clonotype was detected only a few times. CDR3 sequence reads: CASSSRRASYNEQFF. CDR3 bases: TGTGCCAGCAGCTCTCGAAGGGCCTCCTACAATGAGCAGTTCTTC. The chain uses TRBV7-3 and TRBJ2-1; no clear D. Germline V gene data show CDR1 as SGHTA and CDR2 as FQGTGA. The CDR3 length is 15 residues. Trimming cost V 4 bases and J 0 bases, with 10 bases left between them. Drawing the rest from reference TRBV7-3 and TRBJ2-1, the complete variable domain is GAGVSQTPSNKVTEKGKYVELRCDPISGHTALYWYRQSLGQGPEFLIYFQGTGAADDSGLPNDRFFAVRPEGSVSTLKIQRTERGDSAVYLCASSSRRASYNEQFFGPGTRLTVL.

The chain couples TRBV6-1 to TRBJ2-6; no firm D call. V was shortened by 6 bases and J by 0 bases, with 9 bases between the two germline ends. Germline V gene sequence: CDR1 MNHNS, CDR2 SASEGT. The CDR3 is 15 amino acids. This CDR3 is CASRSPASGANVLTF. CDR3 coding DNA: TGTGCCAGCAGATCCCCAGCCTCTGGGGCCAACGTCCTGACTTTC.

In this sample, this clonotype turned up a few times. The chain has TRBV24-1 and TRBJ1-5, with D perhaps TRBD1 (6 bases). V lost 9 bases and J lost 3, with 11 bases in between. The CDR3 totals 13 residues. CDR1 KGHDR and CDR2 SFDVKD come from the germline V gene. DNA for the CDR3: TGTGCCACCTCCACAGGGTCCAATCAGCCCCAGCATTTT. The encoded protein is CATSTGSNQPQHF.